Given below is one TCR beta chain in context. These data come from a study of blood T cell repertoires in COVID-19. Study overall: The samples span acute and convalescent COVID-19 from the United States, Italy and Spain. PBMCs, B-cell-depleted T cells, or T cells provided the cDNA or gDNA that made up the material.

As processed by the authors: Quantification of nucleated cells was approximated via reference gene primer amplification. Assay used: immunoSEQ multiplex PCR; TCRdb lists only in-frame clones, some missing. V and J calls and clone size are copied from that table; D and trimming were computed from the DNA. This sample yields roughly 140,000 clones, of which around 76% are seen a single time; 4.2% belongs to the top ten. Input material: peripheral blood. The origin of this receptor is a man aged 55 to 69 with acute or convalescent COVID-19.

CDR3 nucleotides: TGTGCCACCAGCAGAGACAGCGCTAGCGGGAGGGCCTGGGAGCAGTTCTTC. Residues: CATSRDSASGRAWEQFF. V gene TRBV15 combines with J gene TRBJ2-1, with 12 bases matching TRBD2. The CDR3 spans 17 residues. Germline V lookup: CDR1 LNHNV, CDR2 YYDKDF (reference sequence). V trimming: 0 bases; J trimming: 10 bases; junction bases outside the gene matches: 10.